The clone carrying this T cell receptor beta chain came up once. This entry comes from a study of blood T cells in healthy people across ages. Sample-barcoded 5' priming and a J-beta primer mix drove a second PCR of about 7 to 12 cycles. TCRdb reanalysed the 5' RACE reads using MiXCR and keeps one entry per CDR3 protein. The repertoire consists of hundreds of thousands of distinct CDR3 sequences, with approximately 30% occurring once and the leading ten covering approximately 14%. CDR1 and CDR2 from the germline V gene are ENHRY and SYGVKD. The CDR3 is 15 amino acids. Trimming removed 5 bases from V and 6 bases from J; junction bases left unmatched: 7.

The chain couples TRBV10-3 to TRBJ2-2; 9 nucleotides agree with TRBD2. The sequenced sample consisted of blood. This clonotype originated in a woman of 80 years or more in good health. The CDR3 reads CAISTSGGPPGELFF. The CDR3 DNA follows: TGTGCCATCAGTACGAGCGGGGGGCCTCCCGGGGAGCTGTTTTTT.